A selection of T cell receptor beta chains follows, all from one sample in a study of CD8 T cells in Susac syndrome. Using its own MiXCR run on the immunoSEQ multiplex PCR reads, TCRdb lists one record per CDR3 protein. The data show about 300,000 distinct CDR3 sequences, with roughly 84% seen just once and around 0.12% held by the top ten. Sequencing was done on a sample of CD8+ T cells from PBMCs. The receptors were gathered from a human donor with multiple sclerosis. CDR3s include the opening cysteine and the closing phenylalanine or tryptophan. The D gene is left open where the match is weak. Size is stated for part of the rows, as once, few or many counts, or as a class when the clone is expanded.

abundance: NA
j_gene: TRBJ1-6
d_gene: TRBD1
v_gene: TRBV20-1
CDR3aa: CSARDIWRTGKNSPLHF
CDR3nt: TGCAGTGCTAGAGACATTTGGAGGACAGGGAAAAATTCACCCCTCCACTTT

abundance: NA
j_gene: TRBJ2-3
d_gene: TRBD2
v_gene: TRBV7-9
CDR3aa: CASSAGTSASKDTQYF
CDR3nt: TGTGCCAGCAGCGCCGGGACTAGCGCATCGAAAGATACGCAGTATTTT

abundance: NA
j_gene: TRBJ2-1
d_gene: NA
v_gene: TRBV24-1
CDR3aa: CATSDRPARAVDEQFF
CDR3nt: TGTGCCACCAGTGACCGCCCCGCTCGGGCGGTTGATGAGCAGTTCTTC

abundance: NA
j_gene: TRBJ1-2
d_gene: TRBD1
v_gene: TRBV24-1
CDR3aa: CATSEPDRVYGYTF
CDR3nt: TGTGCCACCAGCGAACCGGACAGGGTTTATGGCTACACCTTC

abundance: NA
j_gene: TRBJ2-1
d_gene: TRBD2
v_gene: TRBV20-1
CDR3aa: CSARDRLAVLYNEQFF
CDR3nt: TGCAGTGCTAGAGATCGACTAGCGGTCCTCTACAATGAGCAGTTCTTC

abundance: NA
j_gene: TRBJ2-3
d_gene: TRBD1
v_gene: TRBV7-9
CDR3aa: CASSLGTGPSNTQYF
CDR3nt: TGTGCCAGCAGCCTAGGGACAGGTCCCTCTAATACGCAGTATTTT

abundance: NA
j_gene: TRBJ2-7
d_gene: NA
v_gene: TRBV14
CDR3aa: CASSQDRRAEQYF
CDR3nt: TGTGCCAGCAGCCAAGATAGGAGGGCAGAGCAGTACTTC

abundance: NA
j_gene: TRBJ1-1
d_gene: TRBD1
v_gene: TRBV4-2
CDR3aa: CASGKGANTEAFF
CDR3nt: TGTGCCAGCGGTAAGGGGGCGAACACTGAAGCTTTCTTT

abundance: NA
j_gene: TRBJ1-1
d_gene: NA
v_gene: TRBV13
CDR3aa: CASSLIGIDTEAFF
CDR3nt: TGTGCCAGCAGCTTAATAGGGATCGACACTGAAGCTTTCTTT

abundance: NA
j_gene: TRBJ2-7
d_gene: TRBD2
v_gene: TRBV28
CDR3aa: CASSRLSGRTNYEQYF
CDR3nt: TGTGCCAGCAGCCGCCTTAGCGGGAGGACGAACTACGAGCAGTACTTC

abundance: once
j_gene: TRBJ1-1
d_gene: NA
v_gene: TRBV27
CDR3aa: CASRSPNTEAFF
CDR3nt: TGTGCCAGCAGATCCCCCAACACTGAAGCTTTCTTT

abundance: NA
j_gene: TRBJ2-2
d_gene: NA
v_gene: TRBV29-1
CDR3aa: CSVPDRFAGELFF
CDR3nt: TGCAGCGTGCCCGACAGGTTCGCCGGGGAGCTGTTTTTT

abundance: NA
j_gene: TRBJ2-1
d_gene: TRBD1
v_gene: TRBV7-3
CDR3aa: CASSLRGGTGNEQFF
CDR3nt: TGTGCCAGCAGCTTAAGAGGCGGGACAGGGAATGAGCAGTTCTTC

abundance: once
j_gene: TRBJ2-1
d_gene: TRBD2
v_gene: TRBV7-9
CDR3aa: CASSRLAGEEQFF
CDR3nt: TGTGCCAGCAGCCGACTAGCGGGAGAAGAGCAGTTCTTC

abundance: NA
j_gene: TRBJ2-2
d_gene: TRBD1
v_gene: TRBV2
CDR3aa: CASSAGTENTGELFF
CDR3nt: TGTGCCAGCAGCGCCGGGACAGAGAACACCGGGGAGCTGTTTTTT

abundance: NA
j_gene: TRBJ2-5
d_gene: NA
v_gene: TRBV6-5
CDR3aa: CASSYQVAETQYF
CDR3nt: TGTGCCAGCAGTTACCAGGTGGCAGAGACCCAGTACTTC

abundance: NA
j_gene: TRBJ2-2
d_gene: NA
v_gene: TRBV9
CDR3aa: CASSATTLLERGGNTGELFF
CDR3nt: TGTGCCAGCAGCGCCACGACCTTACTAGAAAGAGGGGGTAACACCGGGGAGCTGTTTTTT

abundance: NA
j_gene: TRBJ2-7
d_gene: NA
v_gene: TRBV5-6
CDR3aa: CASSAGPYEQYF
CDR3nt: TGTGCCAGCAGCGCGGGACCCTACGAGCAGTACTTC

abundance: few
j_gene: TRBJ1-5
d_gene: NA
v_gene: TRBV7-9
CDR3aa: CASSSGGSRQPQHF
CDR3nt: TGTGCCAGCAGCTCCGGGGGCTCGCGTCAGCCCCAGCATTTT

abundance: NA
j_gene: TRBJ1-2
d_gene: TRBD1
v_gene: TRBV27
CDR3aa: CASRAGTGGDGYTF
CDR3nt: TGTGCCAGCAGGGCGGGGACAGGGGGCGATGGCTACACCTTC

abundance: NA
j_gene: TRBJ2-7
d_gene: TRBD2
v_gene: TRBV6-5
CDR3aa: CASSFYSGSYEQYF
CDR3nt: TGTGCCAGCAGCTTCTATAGCGGGAGTTACGAGCAGTACTTC

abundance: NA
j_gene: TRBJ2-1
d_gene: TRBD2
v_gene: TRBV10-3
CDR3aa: CAISEMVAGVIEQFF
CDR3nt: TGTGCCATCAGTGAGATGGTAGCGGGAGTGATTGAGCAGTTCTTC

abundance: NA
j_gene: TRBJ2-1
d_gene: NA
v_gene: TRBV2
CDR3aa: CASSEEGGYINEQFF
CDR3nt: TGTGCCAGCAGTGAAGAAGGGGGTTACATCAATGAGCAGTTCTTC

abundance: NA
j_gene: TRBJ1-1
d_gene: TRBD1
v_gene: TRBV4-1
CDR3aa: CASSSAGTVNTEAFF
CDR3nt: TGCGCCAGCAGCTCAGCCGGGACAGTGAACACTGAAGCTTTCTTT

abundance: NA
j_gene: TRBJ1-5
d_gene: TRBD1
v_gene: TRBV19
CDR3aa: CASRGTGGLRNQPQLF
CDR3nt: TGTGCCAGTAGGGGGACAGGGGGATTGCGCAATCAGCCCCAGCTTTTT

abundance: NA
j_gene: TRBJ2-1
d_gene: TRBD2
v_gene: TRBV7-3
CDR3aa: CASSLMRRLAEYNEQFF
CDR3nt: TGTGCCAGCAGCCTGATGAGGCGACTAGCGGAGTACAATGAGCAGTTCTTC

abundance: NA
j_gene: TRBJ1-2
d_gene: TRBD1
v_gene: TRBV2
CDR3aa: CANNRGDDGYTF
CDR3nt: TGTGCCAACAACAGGGGTGATGACGGCTACACCTTC

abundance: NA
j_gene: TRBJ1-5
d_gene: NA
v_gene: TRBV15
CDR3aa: CATSMGRIGNQPQHF
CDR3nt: TGTGCCACCAGCATGGGGCGGATTGGCAATCAGCCCCAGCATTTT

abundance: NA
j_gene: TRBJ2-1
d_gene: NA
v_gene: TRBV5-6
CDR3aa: CASRIGTFYNEQFF
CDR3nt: TGTGCCAGCAGGATCGGGACGTTTTACAATGAGCAGTTCTTC